The 29 T cell receptor beta chains below all came from one sample that was sequenced in a study of CD8 T cells in Susac syndrome. Random hexamers were used to reverse transcribe an amount of 0.5 to 1 ug RNA. TCRdb called the immunoSEQ multiplex PCR reads again in MiXCR, with one record for every CDR3 protein. This table has tens of thousands of distinct CDR3 sequences, 91% appearing once. Sequenced input: CD8+ T cells from PBMCs. The receptors shown here come from a human donor with multiple sclerosis.

This clonotype showed up just once. The chain uses TRBV30 and TRBJ2-2, with 9 bases that match TRBD2. The CDR3 length is 14 residues. Per the germline V gene, CDR1 is GTSNPN and CDR2 is SVGIG (reference sequence). V gave up 5 bases and J gave up 6 bases; unmatched junction bases: 7. This chain's CDR3 is CAWDPGGRAGELFF. The CDR3 DNA reads as TGTGCCTGGGACCCCGGCGGGAGGGCCGGGGAGCTGTTTTTT.

The chain links TRBV19 to TRBJ1-5, with D unresolved. Trimming removed 2 bases at V and 0 bases at J, with 5 bases between. The CDR3 has 14 amino acids. Per the germline V gene, CDR1 is LNHDA and CDR2 is SQIVND (reference sequence). CDR3 sequence (DNA): TGTGCCAGTAGTATAAGGGTTAGCAATCAGCCCCAGCATTTT. This encodes CASSIRVSNQPQHF.

This chain connects TRBV6-5 to TRBJ2-2; TRBD2 aligns across 9 bases. The CDR3 extends over 15 amino acids. In germline, CDR1 is MNHEY, CDR2 SVGAGI. The V segment lost 2 bases and the J segment 3 bases; nucleotides outside the gene matches: 1. The CDR3 reads CASSYGGGDTGELFF. The CDR3 coding sequence is TGTGCCAGCAGTTACGGCGGGGGGGACACCGGGGAGCTGTTTTTT.

The rearrangement links TRBV27 to TRBJ2-7, with 9 positions matching TRBD1. Germline values: CDR1 MNHEY, CDR2 SMNVEV (reference sequence). The ends lost 2 bases at V and 6 bases at J; junction bases unmatched: 5. The CDR3 extends over 14 amino acids. The CDR3 bases are TGTGCCAGCAGTTTACAGGGACAGGGCTCCGAGCAGTACTTC. Its translation: CASSLQGQGSEQYF.

This chain uses TRBV20-1 with TRBJ2-7; possibly TRBD2 for D (6 bases). Trimming stripped 5 bases from V and 7 bases from J, with 21 bases between. This CDR3 contains 14 residues. Germline V gene data show CDR1 as DFQATT and CDR2 as SNEGSKA (reference sequence). This chain's CDR3 is CSAEGDGGLGEQYF. The CDR3 coding sequence is TGCAGTGCTGAAGGTGACGGAGGGTTGGGGGAGCAGTACTTC.

The chain couples TRBV27 to TRBJ2-7; D perhaps matches TRBD2 (5 bases). Germline V gene lookup returns CDR1 MNHEY and CDR2 SMNVEV (reference sequence). Trimming took 4 bases from V and 2 from J, leaving 9 bases between them. The CDR3 length is 13 residues. The DNA for the CDR3 is TGTGCCAGCAGTTATGCCGGGGCCTACGAGCAGTACTTC. Translated, it gives CASSYAGAYEQYF.

The sample holds a few counts of this clonotype. The DNA for the CDR3 is TGTGCCAGCAGCGTTATGTCTAGCACAGATACGCAGTATTTT. Its protein product is CASSVMSSTDTQYF. V usage is TRBV9 and J usage is TRBJ2-3; D not resolved. The CDR3 sequence is 14 residues long. Germline V gene lookup returns CDR1 SGDLS and CDR2 YYNGEE. Deletions cut 2 bases from V and 0 bases from J, with 7 bases between.

This chain joins TRBV28 and TRBJ2-3; D tentatively reads TRBD1 or TRBD2 (6 bases each). The germline V and J ends were trimmed by 5 bases and 2 bases, with 14 bases remaining between them. This CDR3 has 15 residues. Per the germline V gene, CDR1 is MDHEN and CDR2 is SYDVKM. In DNA, the CDR3 is TGTGCCAGCAGTCCGTGGGGGGCGGACACAGATACGCAGTATTTT. Translation: CASSPWGADTDTQYF.

The chain employs TRBV19 and TRBJ2-1, with 15 bases that match TRBD2. V shed 5 bases and J 4 bases; nucleotides not matched to a gene: 6. The germline V gene has CDR1 LNHDA and CDR2 SQIVND (reference sequence). The CDR3 has 17 amino acids. CDR3 residues: CASSPWTSGGVYNEQFF. The CDR3 nucleotides are TGTGCCAGTAGTCCCTGGACTAGCGGGGGGGTATACAATGAGCAGTTCTTC.

The chain employs TRBV4-1 and TRBJ1-2, with unresolved D. CDR3 size: 18 residues. Germline CDR1 is MGHRA and CDR2 is YSYEKL. Trimming shortened V by 1 base and J by 1 base, and 19 bases separated the two germline ends. For the CDR3, the DNA is TGCGCCAGCAGCCAAGGAGAGGTACCGGAACTCTTTAACTATGGCTACACCTTC. This sequence encodes CASSQGEVPELFNYGYTF.

The chain carries TRBV20-1 and TRBJ1-5, with TRBD1 matching over 8 bases. From germline, CDR1 is DFQATT and CDR2 SNEGSKA (reference sequence). V was pared by 1 base and J by 4 bases, with 6 bases of the junction left unmatched. The CDR3 extends over 15 amino acids. Here the CDR3 DNA reads TGCAGTGCTAGAGTGGGACAGGAGGGAAATCAGCCCCAGCATTTT. This gives the protein CSARVGQEGNQPQHF.

The chain recombines TRBV13 with TRBJ1-2; no clear D. Trimming left V 0 bases short and J 7 bases short, with 9 bases between. The CDR3 totals 13 residues. The germline gives CDR1 PRHDT, CDR2 FYEKMQ (reference sequence). Here the CDR3 reads CASSLGSAVGYTF. The CDR3 DNA reads TGTGCCAGCAGCTTAGGCTCAGCAGTTGGCTACACCTTC. Complete variable domain (other parts from reference TRBV13 and TRBJ1-2): AAGVIQSPRHLIKEKRETATLKCYPIPRHDTVYWYQQGPGQDPQFLISFYEKMQSDKGSIPDRFSAQQFSDYHSELNMSSLELGDSALYFCASSLGSAVGYTFGSGTRLTVV.

V usage is TRBV4-3 and J usage is TRBJ2-2, with TRBD2 identical over 8 bases. Germline V lookup: CDR1 LGHNA, CDR2 YSLEER. The CDR3 covers 15 residues. The J segment lost 4 bases and the V segment lost 4 bases, leaving 5 bases of the junction unmatched. CDR3 sequence reads: CASSPGSGTTGELFF. For the CDR3, the DNA is TGCGCCAGCAGCCCGGGTAGCGGGACCACCGGGGAGCTGTTTTTT.

The chain couples TRBV28 to TRBJ2-2; D is unresolved. This CDR3 is built from 14 residues. The V gene's germline CDR1 is MDHEN and CDR2 SYDVKM. The germline V and J ends were trimmed by 3 bases and 10 bases, with 15 bases remaining between them. The CDR3 nucleotides are TGTGCCAGCAGTTTCCTGGCAGGCCGAGAGGAGCTGTTTTTT. Its translation is CASSFLAGREELFF.

The genes are TRBV9 and TRBJ2-3; D remains unclear. CDR1 SGDLS and CDR2 YYNGEE come from the germline V gene. The CDR3 has 15 residues. V shed 0 bases and J shed 1 base, with 9 bases lying between them. The CDR3, as DNA: TGTGCCAGCAGCGTAGCGGCCGGAGGCACAGATACGCAGTATTTT. The encoded protein is CASSVAAGGTDTQYF.

The V call is TRBV5-4, the J call TRBJ2-7, with TRBD1 identical over 9 bases. The CDR3 is made up of 14 amino acids. J lost 4 bases, V lost 2 bases, and 4 bases had no gene match. Germline lookup yields CDR1 SGHNT and CDR2 YYREEE (reference sequence). CDR3 residues: CASSLGTGLYEQYF. The CDR3 bases are TGTGCCAGCAGCTTAGGGACAGGGCTATACGAGCAGTACTTC. Together with reference TRBV5-4 and TRBJ2-7, the CDR3 gives the full variable domain: ETGVTQSPTHLIKTRGQQVTLRCSSQSGHNTVSWYQQALGQGPQFIFQYYREEENGRGNFPPRFSGLQFPNYSSELNVNALELDDSALYLCASSLGTGLYEQYFGPGTRLTVT.

The CDR3 protein is CASSKDRDPGTDTQYF. CDR3 DNA: TGTGCCAGCAGCAAAGACCGGGACCCGGGCACAGATACGCAGTATTTT. The rearrangement uses TRBV21-1 and TRBJ2-3; the table gives TRBD1 as D, unverified against the DNA. TRBV21-1 is a recognized pseudogene. CDR3 size: 16 residues.

This chain uses TRBV2 with TRBJ1-5; 9 bases are shared with TRBD1. This CDR3 region has 14 residues. The germline gives CDR1 SNHLY, CDR2 FYNNEI. J gave up 6 bases and V 6 bases, and 6 bases lay outside the gene matches. CDR3 DNA sequence: TGTGCCAGCAGGGAGGGACAGGGTTTTCAGCCCCAGCATTTT. It yields the protein CASREGQGFQPQHF.

The chain links TRBV27 to TRBJ2-1; possible D gene TRBD2, 6 bases. The V end lost 5 bases, the J end lost 2 bases, and 19 bases lay between the germline ends. The CDR3 consists of 17 residues. Looked up from germline, CDR1 is MNHEY and CDR2 is SMNVEV (reference sequence). Written as DNA, the CDR3 is TGTGCCAGCAGTCCTTACCTGGGGGGAGCTCCCTACAATGAGCAGTTCTTC. Translating it yields CASSPYLGGAPYNEQFF.

The DNA for the CDR3 is TGCGCCAGCAGCCAGGTCCACCGGACTAGCGGGGGATTAAACACCGGGGAGCTGTTTTTT. Translated, it gives CASSQVHRTSGGLNTGELFF. The V gene is TRBV4-1, the J gene TRBJ2-2, with 13 bases that match TRBD2. J gave up 2 bases and V 3 bases, and 12 bases lay outside the gene matches. This CDR3 spans 20 amino acids. CDR1 MGHRA and CDR2 YSYEKL come from the germline V gene.

The rearrangement joins TRBV23-1 to TRBJ2-1; possible D gene TRBD2, 5 bases. TRBV23-1 is classed as an ORF, of uncertain function. Trimming removed 0 bases from V and 8 bases from J, with 17 bases in between. The CDR3 runs to 16 residues. The CDR3 coding sequence is TGCGCCAGCAGTCAATCTTGCGGGCCCTTTATCCATGAGCAGTTCTTC. It codes for CASSQSCGPFIHEQFF.

This clonotype was seen only once. The rearrangement joins TRBV5-6 to TRBJ1-5; the D gene is possibly TRBD1 (6 bases). The germline gives CDR1 SGHDT, CDR2 YYEEEE. Trimming took off 6 bases at V and 5 bases at J, with 18 bases between the two ends. There are 15 residues in the CDR3. The CDR3 protein is CASNRGGGGHQPQHF. The CDR3 nucleotides are TGTGCCAGCAACCGAGGGGGAGGAGGACATCAGCCCCAGCATTTT.

The chain links TRBV7-9 to TRBJ2-5; D is perhaps TRBD1 or TRBD2 (5 bases each). V was clipped by 5 bases and J by 3 bases, with 10 bases between them. The CDR3 extends over 13 amino acids. From germline, CDR1 is SEHNR and CDR2 FQNEAQ (reference sequence). The DNA of the CDR3 is TGTGCCAGCAGCCCCCGGGGCAAAGAGACCCAGTACTTC. Amino acid sequence: CASSPRGKETQYF.

This clonotype was recorded a few times. V and J are TRBV11-2 and TRBJ2-7, with a tentative D call TRBD1 (5 bases). Germline lookup yields CDR1 SGHAT and CDR2 FQNNGV. Trimming left V 4 bases short and J 4 bases short, with 14 bases between. CDR3 size: 14 residues. The CDR3 here is CASSSISGKYEQYF. CDR3 in DNA: TGTGCCAGCAGCTCAATCTCAGGGAAATACGAGCAGTACTTC.

The rearrangement joins TRBV11-2 to TRBJ2-2; a possible D gene is TRBD2 (5 bases). V lost 1 base and J 15 bases, leaving 24 bases between the germline ends. The CDR3 is 16 residues long. The germline V gene has CDR1 SGHAT and CDR2 FQNNGV. The CDR3 DNA sequence: TGTGCCAGCAGCTTAGTTTACCGGGGAGCTGAGGGCATGGTGTTTTTT. It specifies CASSLVYRGAEGMVFF.

CDR3 in DNA: TGTGCCAGCAGTGGATCCCTACTAGCGGGGGCTGATAATGAGCAGTTCTTC. Translated: CASSGSLLAGADNEQFF. The chain employs TRBV6-1 and TRBJ2-1, with TRBD2 identical over 11 bases. The trim removed 4 bases at V and 7 bases at J, leaving 12 bases unmatched. Germline V gene sequence: CDR1 MNHNS, CDR2 SASEGT. The CDR3 covers 17 residues.

V usage is TRBV2 and J usage is TRBJ2-7; no reliable D call. Germline V gene data show CDR1 as SNHLY and CDR2 as FYNNEI. Trimming took off 4 bases at V and 3 bases at J, with 19 bases between the two ends. This CDR3 spans 16 amino acids. The CDR3 loop reads CASSGGRRVLLYEQYF. The CDR3, as DNA: TGTGCCAGCAGTGGAGGTCGAAGGGTCTTACTCTACGAGCAGTACTTC. Combining the CDR3 with reference TRBV2 and TRBJ2-7 gives the whole variable domain EPEVTQTPSHQVTQMGQEVILRCVPISNHLYFYWYRQILGQKVEFLVSFYNNEISEKSEIFDDQFSVERPDGSNFTLKIRSTKLEDSAMYFCASSGGRRVLLYEQYFGPGTRLTVT.

V is TRBV30 and J is TRBJ2-5; 8 bases match TRBD2. Germline V gene data show CDR1 as GTSNPN and CDR2 as SVGIG (reference sequence). The V and J ends lost 2 bases and 5 bases, in that order; junction bases with no gene match: 7. The CDR3 length is 14 residues. Here the CDR3 DNA reads TGTGCCTGGAGTCCAGGGACTAGAAGTGAGACCCAGTACTTC. It codes for CAWSPGTRSETQYF.

The chain uses TRBV28 and TRBJ2-5; D is perhaps TRBD2 (6 bases). Trimming took off 6 bases at V and 1 base at J, with 21 bases between the two ends. CDR1 is MDHEN, CDR2 SYDVKM, per germline. The length of the CDR3 is 17 residues. The CDR3 DNA reads as TGTGCCAGCAGCCACCTGGGGGGTCGGCCCATCCAAGAGACCCAGTACTTC. Translation: CASSHLGGRPIQETQYF.